These T cell receptor beta chains were read from a single sample in a study of shared clonotypes between healthy human individuals. The method was immunoSEQ multiplex PCR; TCRdb's version includes in-frame clones alone and lacks a portion of them. The sample has millions of clones; about 93% are singletons. Material for sequencing was naive CD8+ T cells from PBMCs. These receptors came from a man aged 18 to 29 in good health. Some clones in this sample may be carry-over from other donors' samples. The conserved cysteine and the conserved F or W are not part of the CDR3 here. The D gene is left open where the match is weak.

TRBD2	13	TRBV19	ASSIRDYQTYEQY
.	12	TRBV28	ASSLFKSSYEQY
TRBD1	14	TRBV6-5	ASSYPGTDMNTEAF
.	11	TRBV7-9	ASSLGGQNEQY
.	12	TRBV19	ASSIDREVDTQY
TRBD2	11	TRBV27	ASGEGRTGELF
.	13	TRBV10-3	AISEVEGMNTEAF
.	10	TRBV7-9	ASSLASPEAF
TRBD2	13	TRBV15	ATAASGRIGYEQY
.	12	TRBV27	ASSLRDPQNIQY
.	11	TRBV27	ASRSRAADTQY
.	10	TRBV5-1	ASRDNSYEQY
.	12	TRBV7-6	ASRRGVNTGELF
.	10	TRBV29-1	SVEGNPYEQY
.	10	TRBV11-2	ASSLDREEQF
.	13	TRBV4-3	ASSQDGRSGYEQY
TRBD1	15	TRBV7-9	ASSPSRDREVGETQY
.	12	TRBV28	ATRKLSSYNEQF
.	14	TRBV21-1	ASTHPRDRGLETQY
TRBD1	12	TRBV28	ASSTGQGAYEQY
.	13	TRBV7-9	ASSSPGTVTYEQY
TRBD2	14	TRBV13	ASSWTTGTSTYEQF
TRBD1	13	TRBV5-1	ASSSWTGLKNEQF
.	12	TRBV9	ASSATSGPYEQY
.	13	TRBV15	ATSREIANQETQY
.	13	TRBV11-2	ASSLEVRGIYEQY
.	14	TRBV18	ASSPPNRLPSYEQY
.	11	TRBV7-3	ASSGSNTGELF
.	16	TRBV14	ASSQSALGMWTNTEAF
.	13	TRBV13	ASSPSSGGTAGYT
.	13	TRBV11-3	ASSLRTDSTGELF